The rows below give T cell receptor beta chains drawn from one sample of a study of response to subunit inactivated influenza vaccine. TCRdb reanalysed the RT-PCR reads using MiXCR and keeps one entry per CDR3 protein. The table lists 500,000 to 600,000 distinct CDR3 sequences, 15% to 20% of them singletons, with less than 4% in the top ten. Sequences were derived from CD4+ T cells sorted from PBMCs, sampled about 23 months after vaccination. The receptor source for this set is a man aged 45-69 years who received an inactivated influenza vaccine. The CDR3 runs from the conserved cysteine through the conserved F or W. D genes are given only for firm matches.

>.|TRBV5-1|TRBJ2-5
CASSTQETQYF
>TRBD1|TRBV29-1|TRBJ2-7
CSEGTGGLYYEQYF
>TRBD1|TRBV12-3/TRBV12-4|TRBJ1-2
CASSLTGGTGYTF
>.|TRBV7-2|TRBJ2-1
CASSLERRNEQFF
>TRBD2|TRBV27|TRBJ2-1
CASSLSGTSSKEQFF
>.|TRBV6-5|TRBJ2-3
CASSYDRGSRSSTDTQYF
>.|TRBV10-3|TRBJ2-7
CAISEGARSSEQYF
>.|TRBV4-3|TRBJ1-6
CASQPDTLNSPLHF
>TRBD1|TRBV12-3/TRBV12-4|TRBJ2-5
CASSYTGGETQYF
>TRBD2|TRBV18|TRBJ2-1
CASSPPLLAATGHNEQFF
>.|TRBV29-1|TRBJ1-5
CSVSKNDGFNQPQHF
>.|TRBV4-2|TRBJ2-1
CASSQDRWINEQFF
>TRBD1|TRBV6-1|TRBJ2-1
CASTTDRGRSTEQFF
>.|TRBV7-2|TRBJ1-1
CASRLYRDTEAFF
>.|TRBV30|TRBJ2-1
CAWSARPGHHWDEQFF
>TRBD2|TRBV3-1|TRBJ2-1
CASSPPSGWSNEQFF
>.|TRBV29-1|TRBJ2-5
CSVGGASRWETQYF
>.|TRBV7-9|TRBJ2-5
CASSSEVAGRRETQYF
>.|TRBV20-1|TRBJ2-1
CSARDSRRSYNEQFF
>.|TRBV10-3|TRBJ2-3
CAINSGGSTDTQYF
>TRBD2|TRBV29-1|TRBJ2-7
CSGQAPGAGDLYEQYF
>TRBD2|TRBV19|TRBJ2-2
CASSTLAGGSGELFF
>TRBD1|TRBV6-7|TRBJ2-1
CASSYPGQGIHEQFF
>.|TRBV5-1|TRBJ1-2
CASSLAAGGDAILTF